This record looks at one T cell receptor (beta chain) sequence and its context. Its target is not known. Researchers ran the PCR with 60 Vbeta and 13 Jbeta primers. Data came from immunoSEQ multiplex PCR; TCRdb stores just in-frame clones and leaves some out. Among about 98,000 clones listed, about 81% were seen once. This record comes from a study of cytomegalovirus exposure and HLA in healthy donors. Regarding the study as a whole: What TCR beta sequences reportedly achieved was accurate prediction of HLA-A and HLA-B alleles in most subjects. The study designated around 150 TCR beta chains cytomegalovirus-associated.

The clonotype was recovered from a man aged 40-55 years in good health and CMV-seronegative. The sequenced sample was PBMCs.

The CDR3 bases are TGTGCCAGCAGCCTTAGGACTAGCTCTCCCTACGAGCAGTACTTC. Translating it yields CASSLRTSSPYEQYF. The rearrangement uses TRBV7-2 and TRBJ2-7, with 8 bases aligning to TRBD2. The CDR3 loop spans 15 amino acids. CDR1 and CDR2 from the germline V gene are SGHTA and FQGNSA. J lost 2 bases, V lost 5 bases, and 8 bases had no gene match.